Given below is one T cell receptor (beta chain) in context. Its antigen has not been determined. Base qualities are not provided; no much larger clone lies one nucleotide away. Library preparation employed the immunoSEQ multiplex PCR assay. The clones in this table, taken by TCRdb from immuneACCESS, are in-frame only. Not every clone is retained; where verified, under half of the shortfall comes from an unresolved V gene, and the cause of the rest is unknown. The sample has 3,000 or so clones on record, around 80% of them singletons. The ten largest clonotypes hold around 6% of the sample. CDR1 and CDR2 are read off the germline V gene as SQVTM and ANQGSEA. The junction shows trimming of 0 bases on V and 0 bases on J, plus 9 bases between the germline ends. The CDR3 contains 15 residues, cysteine and phenylalanine counted. Left in the record is the CDR3 DNA by itself, 45 bases read in frame from the first base.

This sample was taken from a study of chemoradiotherapy in HPV16-positive cancers (dated by TCRdb to between 2022 and 2023). Broadly, across the study: Candidate HPV-specific T-cell clones and common TCR motifs were defined by functional T-cell assays performed on cells from two HPV16-positive patients. The study asked whether T-cell immunity against the HPV oncoproteins E6 and E7 changes during chemoradiotherapy and whether it affects survival. TCR repertoires from over 75 patients with HPV-related cancers were then used to track the candidate HPV-specific TCRs and motifs.

Because repertoires were sampled repeatedly during chemoradiotherapy, clonal expansion in the tumor microenvironment could be followed. Beyond this particular receptor, the publication reports: In HPV16-positive patients, expansion of HPV-responsive T cells during chemoradiotherapy was associated with improved recurrence-free survival. Expansion of candidate HPV-specific clones and E7-related TCR motifs was observed in the tumor microenvironment during treatment, whereas no such expansion was observed for non-HPV-specific T cells. The functional definition of HPV-specific T cells was derived from only two HPV16-positive patients, and the survival association was reported for HPV16-positive patients.

The chain joins TRBV29-1 to TRBJ1-3; too little of a D gene remains to name it. The sample here was tumor tissue, taken from a patient who underwent chemoradiotherapy. This TCR was recovered from a human donor with HPV-associated anogenital cancer. The sequenced DNA is TGCAGCGTTGAAGATCCGACACGCTCTGGAAACACCATATATTTT. The encoded protein is CSVEDPTRSGNTIYF.